This T cell receptor beta chain derives from a study of Graves' ophthalmopathy and Graves' hyperthyroidism (dated by TCRdb to 2016 to 2019). In the study overall: Peripheral blood samples were taken at the time of initial diagnosis, before any treatment was given. The study used TCR beta repertoire signatures to distinguish Graves' ophthalmopathy from Graves' hyperthyroidism and to predict progression to ophthalmopathy. In total, 135 blood samples were TCR-sequenced: around 42 ophthalmopathy, about 75 hyperthyroidism and some 17 hyperthyroidism-to-ophthalmopathy patients. To explore V-J signatures that separate ophthalmopathy from hyperthyroidism, a discovery set of about a hundred patients was enrolled, consisting of approximately 45 with ophthalmopathy and fewer than 60 with stable hyperthyroidism. For independent validation, a separate cohort was made up of 18 to 20 hyperthyroidism patients plus 17 patients who later progressed from hyperthyroidism to ophthalmopathy. In six or seven hyperthyroidism patients, the T-cell repertoires found in thyroid tissue were compared with those found in blood. Following sample collection, hyperthyroidism patients were given methimazole at a starting dose of 30 mg daily, and ophthalmopathy patients were given high-dose intravenous methylprednisolone. The 80 to 100 discovery patients were randomly divided into training and test sets at a 7:3 ratio.

General conclusions and limits of the study: No statistical method was used to set the sample size in advance, and the investigators knew which group each participant was assigned to. Most expanded thyroid clonotypes with a frequency above 0.001 also appeared in blood, which suggests that blood repertoires may reflect the immune response in the thyroid. In validation, the model predicted ophthalmopathy progression with 70.59% sensitivity and approximately 78% specificity; some 13 predicted patients were CT-confirmed with GO in a median of about 6.2 months. Ophthalmopathy was separated from stable hyperthyroidism by the 13-signature model with about 85% sensitivity and about 81% specificity in cross-validation and with 80%/75% in the test set.

Patients with ophthalmopathy had moderately to severely active disease, with a Clinical Activity Score of 3 or more, a NOSPECS grade of 4 or more, and a disease duration of less than 3 months. Patients with other autoimmune diseases, uncontrolled infections, pregnancy or lactation were excluded from the study. Clinical symptoms, serum thyroxine, TRAb, thyroid ultrasound and orbital computed tomography formed the basis of the diagnosis. Ficoll-Paque density gradient centrifugation was used to isolate PBMCs from 8.5 to 10 ml of fresh peripheral blood. Total RNA was extracted with Trizol reagent and quality-checked on an Agilent 2100 Bioanalyzer. This clonotype has at least ten counts. It lacks a known antigen. No much larger clone exists at a distance of one base, and base qualities are not known. TCR beta CDR3 regions were amplified from RNA transcripts for repertoire sequencing. The first round was an RT-PCR using HTBI primers with the Qiagen OneStep RT-PCR kit, and this first round was followed by a second-round multiplex PCR, then size selection and purification. Libraries were sequenced on an Illumina HiSeq2000 using paired-end 100 bp reads. On the study's bioinformatics: SOAPnuke was used for read processing, and reads with adapters, uncalled bases, a mean Phred below 15, or no exact constant-primer or identifier match were discarded. High-quality paired reads were merged with COPE v1.2.5. Each unique nucleotide sequence was defined as a clonotype, and clonotypes were aligned to IMGT TRB V, D and J references with MiTCR v1.1. Analysis was restricted to V-J combinations with a frequency above 0.0001, which covered over 98% of repertoires. For each V-J combination, a TCR clonal expansion and chaos score was defined as the ratio of F50 clonal expansion to chaos observed in the TCRdist matrix. Welch's t-statistics and random forest were used to reduce features to 13 V-J combinations, which were fed into a naive Bayes classifier. The Morisita-Horn index was used to measure how similar the thyroid and blood repertoires were. TCRdb reran the public reads through fastp at Q25 and MiXCR, keeping productive beta chains. Each record represents a unique CDR3 protein, reported with the most common genes and DNA among its rows. The V and J calls were not made by the authors but by TCRdb's processing. The sample table records some 160,000 distinct CDR3 sequences; roughly two fifths of these occur just once. The ten largest make up roughly 9% of the sample.

Via the germline V gene, CDR1 is MNHNS and CDR2 SASEGT. V is pruned by 2 bases and J by 3 bases, leaving 0 bases of the junction without a gene match. The CDR3 spans 15 residues, from the cysteine through the phenylalanine. The entry retains the CDR3 DNA only, 45 bases that are in frame from base 1. The source material was peripheral blood. The chain employs TRBV6-1 and TRBJ2-2, and TRBD2 aligns with 10 junction nucleotides. This sequence originates from a man aged 30 to 45 with Graves' ophthalmopathy. Donor details come from another sample of the same person, matched by shared clones. The CDR3 in this case is CASSELAGDTGELFF. The nucleotides read TGTGCCAGCAGTGAACTAGCGGGAGACACCGGGGAGCTGTTTTTT.